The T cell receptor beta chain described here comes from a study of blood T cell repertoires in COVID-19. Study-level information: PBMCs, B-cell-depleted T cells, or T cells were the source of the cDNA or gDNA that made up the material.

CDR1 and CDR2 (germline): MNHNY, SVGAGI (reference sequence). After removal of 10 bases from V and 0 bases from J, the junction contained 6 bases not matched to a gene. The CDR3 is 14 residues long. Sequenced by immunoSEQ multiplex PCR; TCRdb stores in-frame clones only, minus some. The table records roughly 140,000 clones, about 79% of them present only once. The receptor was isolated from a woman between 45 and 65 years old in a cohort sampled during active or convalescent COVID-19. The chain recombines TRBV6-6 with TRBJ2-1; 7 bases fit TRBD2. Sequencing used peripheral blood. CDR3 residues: CATDWGGSYNEQFF. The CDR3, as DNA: TGTGCCACCGACTGGGGGGGCTCCTACAATGAGCAGTTCTTC.